This T cell receptor (beta chain) was sequenced during a study of blood T cell repertoires in COVID-19. As for the study in general: COVID-19 samples collected from the United States, Italy and Spain covered acute and convalescent phases. The analysed material was cDNA or gDNA that came from T cells, B-cell-depleted T cells, or PBMCs.

Trimming left V 1 base short and J 5 bases short, with 14 bases between. Germline-derived CDR1 and CDR2 are SEHNR and FQNEAQ (reference sequence). This CDR3 spans 15 amino acids. Original processing methods: Reference gene primers were amplified, and this amplification served to estimate nucleated cell counts. Data came from immunoSEQ multiplex PCR; TCRdb stores just in-frame clones and leaves some out. V and J calls and clone size are as listed in that table; D and trimming were resolved from the DNA. The profile shows 20,000 to 25,000 clones, approximately 88% of them singletons. Sequenced sample: peripheral blood. The chain combines TRBV7-9 with TRBJ2-5; D is possibly TRBD2 (7 bases). This TCR derives from a human donor with active COVID-19. The donor label of this sample is uncertain. In nucleotides, the CDR3 is TGTGCCAGCAGCTTAGGAGTCGGGGGGCTGGAGACCCAGTACTTC. This sequence encodes CASSLGVGGLETQYF.